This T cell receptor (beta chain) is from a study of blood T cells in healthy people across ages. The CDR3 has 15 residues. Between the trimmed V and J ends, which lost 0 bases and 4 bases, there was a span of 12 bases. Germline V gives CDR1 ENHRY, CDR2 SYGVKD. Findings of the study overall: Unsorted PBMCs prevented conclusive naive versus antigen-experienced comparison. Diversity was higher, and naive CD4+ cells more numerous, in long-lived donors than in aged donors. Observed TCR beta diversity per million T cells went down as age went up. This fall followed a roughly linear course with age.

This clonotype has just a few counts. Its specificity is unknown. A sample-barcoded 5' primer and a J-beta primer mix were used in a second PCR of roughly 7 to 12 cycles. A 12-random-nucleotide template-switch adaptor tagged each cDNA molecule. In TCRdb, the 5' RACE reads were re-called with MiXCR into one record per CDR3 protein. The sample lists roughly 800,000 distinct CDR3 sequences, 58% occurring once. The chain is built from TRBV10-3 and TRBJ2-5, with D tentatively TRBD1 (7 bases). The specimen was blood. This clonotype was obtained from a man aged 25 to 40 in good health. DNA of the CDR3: TGTGCCATCAGTGAGTCGGAGGGGGCAGCAGAGACCCAGTACTTC. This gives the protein CAISESEGAAETQYF.